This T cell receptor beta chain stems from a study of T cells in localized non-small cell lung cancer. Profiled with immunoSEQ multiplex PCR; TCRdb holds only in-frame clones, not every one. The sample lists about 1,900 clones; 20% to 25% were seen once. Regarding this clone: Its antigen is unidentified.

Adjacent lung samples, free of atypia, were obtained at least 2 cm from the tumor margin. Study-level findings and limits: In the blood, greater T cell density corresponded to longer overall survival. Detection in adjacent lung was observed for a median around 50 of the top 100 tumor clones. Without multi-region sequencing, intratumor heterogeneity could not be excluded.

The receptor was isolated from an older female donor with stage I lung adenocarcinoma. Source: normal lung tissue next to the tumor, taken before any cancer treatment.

In nucleotides, the CDR3 is TGTGCTAGTGGTTTGGACAGCCTCGAGCAGTACTTC. This sequence encodes CASGLDSLEQYF. This chain uses TRBV12-5 with TRBJ2-7; the D is unclear. CDR3 length: 12 residues. Germline V gene sequence: CDR1 LGHNT, CDR2 FRNRAP. The V end lost 1 base, the J end lost 6 bases, and 7 bases lay between the germline ends.